This is a list of T cell receptor beta chains from one sample in a study of T cell changes during pregnancy in multiple sclerosis. Some clones are missing from TCRdb's copy, which holds only in-frame ones; the method was immunoSEQ multiplex PCR. Of about 70,000 clones listed, 85% to 95% are singletons. The starting material was peripheral blood, obtained before pregnancy. Receptors were obtained from a female donor with multiple sclerosis, enrolled in a pregnancy study. The CDR3 runs from the conserved cysteine through the conserved F or W. The D gene is left open where the match is weak. For some rows the clone size is stated as once, few or many, or as a class when expanded; others skip it.

j_call clone_size v_call d_call cdr3_aa cdr3_nt
TRBJ1-2 NA TRBV29-1 NA CSVAQGTF NA
TRBJ2-1 NA TRBV10-3 NA CAMADRYNEQFF TGTGCCATGGCGGATAGGTACAATGAGCAGTTCTTC
TRBJ2-7 few TRBV7-9 NA CASSLSGNEQYF TGTGCCAGCAGCTTATCGGGAAACGAGCAGTACTTC
TRBJ2-5 NA TRBV2 TRBD2 CASSELGLAGVETQYF TGTGCCAGCAGTGAATTAGGACTAGCGGGAGTGGAGACCCAGTACTTC
TRBJ1-1 NA TRBV7-3 NA CASSLDSNTEAFF TGTGCCAGCAGCTTGGACAGTAACACTGAAGCTTTCTTT
TRBJ1-5 NA TRBV27 NA CASSQQLNQPQHF TGTGCCAGCAGTCAACAGCTCAATCAGCCCCAGCATTTT
TRBJ2-7 NA TRBV5-5 TRBD2 CASSLAAASGTYEQYF TGTGCCAGCAGCTTGGCCGCGGCTAGCGGTACCTACGAGCAGTACTTC
TRBJ1-5 NA TRBV19 TRBD1 CASIKGQDSNQPQHF TGTGCCAGTATTAAAGGACAGGACAGCAATCAGCCCCAGCATTTT
TRBJ2-1 NA TRBV18 NA CASSPDGGTYNEQFF TGTGCCAGCTCACCGGACGGCGGGACCTACAATGAGCAGTTCTTC
TRBJ2-7 NA TRBV27 TRBD1 CASSFRKGTGGQRVYEQYF TGTGCCAGCAGTTTTAGGAAGGGGACAGGGGGTCAAAGGGTCTACGAGCAGTACTTC
TRBJ1-1 NA TRBV5-4 NA CASSPIGGRNTEAFF TGTGCCAGCAGCCCAATAGGGGGACGGAACACTGAAGCTTTCTTT
TRBJ2-4 NA TRBV14 NA CASSPLVEGGGNIQYF TGTGCCAGCAGCCCCCTCGTCGAGGGAGGGGGGAACATTCAGTACTTC
TRBJ1-1 NA TRBV18 NA CASSPDTLNTEAFF TGTGCCAGCTCACCAGACACCCTGAACACTGAAGCTTTCTTT
TRBJ2-7 NA TRBV2 TRBD1 CASRDRASYEQYF TGTGCCAGCAGAGACAGGGCCTCCTACGAGCAGTACTTC
TRBJ2-7 NA TRBV4-1 NA CASSQGPGAVNEQYF TGCGCCAGCAGCCAAGGGCCAGGGGCGGTCAACGAGCAGTACTTC
TRBJ2-5 NA TRBV4-1 NA CASSQALRQQETQYF TGCGCCAGCAGCCAAGCTCTAAGACAGCAAGAGACCCAGTACTTC